This T cell receptor beta chain originates from a study of neurological immune-mediated disorders. Findings of the study overall: The level of TCR clonal expansion was highest in patients with HTLV-1-associated myelopathy and lowest in multiple sclerosis, where it fell below the level seen in healthy controls.

The CDR3 sequence is 14 residues long. The germline gives CDR1 ENHRY, CDR2 SYGVKD. Time point: longitudinal time-point 2. The unsorted libraries originated from 2 million PBMCs that had been stored at -80 C. As for the cDNA, it was generated by 5'RACE with 10-nucleotide random UMIs. TCRdb called the 5' RACE reads again in MiXCR, with one record for every CDR3 protein. The data show about 66,000 distinct CDR3 sequences, 9.7% seen once. Concerning this clonotype itself: The antigen is not known. One end of the junction fails to match germline, which may point to a read error.

This chain connects TRBV10-3 to TRBJ2-5; D may be TRBD2 (5 bases). The clonotype comes from a man between 25 and 39 years old in good health. Material: PBMCs. The CDR3: CDISESFGGETQYF. CDR3 nucleotides: TGTGACATCAGTGAGTCCTTTGGAGGAGAGACCCAGTACTTC.